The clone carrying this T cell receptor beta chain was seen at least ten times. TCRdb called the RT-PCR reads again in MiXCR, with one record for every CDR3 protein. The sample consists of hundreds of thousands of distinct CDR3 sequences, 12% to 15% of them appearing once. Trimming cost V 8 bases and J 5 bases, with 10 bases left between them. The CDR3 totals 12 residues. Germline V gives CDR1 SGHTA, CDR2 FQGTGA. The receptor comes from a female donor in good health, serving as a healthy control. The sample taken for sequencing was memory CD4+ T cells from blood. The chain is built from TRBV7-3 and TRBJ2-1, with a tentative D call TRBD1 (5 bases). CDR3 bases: TGTGCCAGCTCGACAGACAACAATGAGCAGTTCTTC. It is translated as CASSTDNNEQFF.